This T cell receptor beta chain was found in a study of blood T cell repertoires in COVID-19. Participants had their cohort set by participant-reported clinical history. Only in-frame clones appear in the TCRdb table, and some are missing; sequencing was by immunoSEQ multiplex PCR. This table has 350,000 to 500,000 clones, about 88% appearing once. V lost 10 bases, J lost 0 bases, and 6 bases stayed unmatched. The CDR3 consists of 13 residues. The TCR sequence derives from a woman aged 18-35 years who had been exposed to COVID-19. The chain recombines TRBV12-3 or TRBV12-4 with TRBJ2-7, with 7 nucleotides matching TRBD1. What was sequenced was PBMCs or T cells enriched from blood (not recorded which). Written as DNA, the CDR3 is TGTGCCACCAAGGGGGACAGCTCCTACGAGCAGTACTTC. Translation gives CATKGDSSYEQYF.